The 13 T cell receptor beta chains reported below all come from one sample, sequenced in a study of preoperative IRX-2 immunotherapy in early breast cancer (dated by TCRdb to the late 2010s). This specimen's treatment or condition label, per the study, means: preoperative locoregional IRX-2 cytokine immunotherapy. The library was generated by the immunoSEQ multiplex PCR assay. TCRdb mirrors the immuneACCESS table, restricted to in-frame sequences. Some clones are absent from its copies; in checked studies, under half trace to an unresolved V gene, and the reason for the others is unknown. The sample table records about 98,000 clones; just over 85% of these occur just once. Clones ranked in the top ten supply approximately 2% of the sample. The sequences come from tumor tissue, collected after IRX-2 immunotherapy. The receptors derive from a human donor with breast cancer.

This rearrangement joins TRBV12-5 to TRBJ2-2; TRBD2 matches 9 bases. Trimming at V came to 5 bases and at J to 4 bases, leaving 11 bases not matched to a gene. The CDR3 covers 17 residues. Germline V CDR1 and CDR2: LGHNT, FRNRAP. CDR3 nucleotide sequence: TGTGCTAGTGGTCAGGGGCTAGCGGGGCGAAGCACCGGGGAGCTGTTTTTT. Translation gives CASGQGLAGRSTGELFF.

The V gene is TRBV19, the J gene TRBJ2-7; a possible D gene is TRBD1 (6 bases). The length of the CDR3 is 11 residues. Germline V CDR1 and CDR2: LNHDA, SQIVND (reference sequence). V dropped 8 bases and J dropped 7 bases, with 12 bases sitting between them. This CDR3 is CASANREEQYF. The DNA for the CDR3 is TGTGCCAGTGCCAACAGGGAGGAGCAGTACTTC.

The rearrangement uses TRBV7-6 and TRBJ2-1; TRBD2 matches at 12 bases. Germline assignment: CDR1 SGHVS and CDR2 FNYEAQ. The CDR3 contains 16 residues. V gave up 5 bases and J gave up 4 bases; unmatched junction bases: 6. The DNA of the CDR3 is TGTGCCAGCAGCCACCGGACTAGCGGGATTTACAATGAGCAGTTCTTC. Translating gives CASSHRTSGIYNEQFF.

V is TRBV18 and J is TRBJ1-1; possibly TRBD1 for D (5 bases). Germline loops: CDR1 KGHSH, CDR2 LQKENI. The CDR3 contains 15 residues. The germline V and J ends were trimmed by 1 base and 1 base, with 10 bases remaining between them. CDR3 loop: CASSPQEGPNTEAFF. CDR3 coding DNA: TGTGCCAGCTCACCACAGGAGGGACCGAACACTGAAGCTTTCTTT.

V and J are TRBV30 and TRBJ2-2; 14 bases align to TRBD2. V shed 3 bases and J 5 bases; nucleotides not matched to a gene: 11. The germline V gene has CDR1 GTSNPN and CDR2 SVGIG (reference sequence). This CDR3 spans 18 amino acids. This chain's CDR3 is CAWRSTGLAGDGTGELFF. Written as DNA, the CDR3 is TGTGCCTGGAGGAGTACGGGACTAGCGGGAGATGGGACCGGGGAGCTGTTTTTT.

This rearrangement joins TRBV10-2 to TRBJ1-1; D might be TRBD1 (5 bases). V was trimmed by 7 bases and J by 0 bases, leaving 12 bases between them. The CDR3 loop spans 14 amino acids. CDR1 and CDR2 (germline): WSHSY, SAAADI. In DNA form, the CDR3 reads TGCGCCAGCACGGGGGGGACCATGAACACTGAAGCTTTCTTT. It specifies CASTGGTMNTEAFF.

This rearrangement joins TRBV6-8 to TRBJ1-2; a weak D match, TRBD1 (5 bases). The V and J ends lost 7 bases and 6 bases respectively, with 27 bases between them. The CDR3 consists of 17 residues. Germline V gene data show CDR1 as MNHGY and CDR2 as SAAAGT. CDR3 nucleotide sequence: TGTGCCAGCACCCGGGAAGCAGGGTCGTTCCCTCGCCATGGCTACACCTTC. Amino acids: CASTREAGSFPRHGYTF.

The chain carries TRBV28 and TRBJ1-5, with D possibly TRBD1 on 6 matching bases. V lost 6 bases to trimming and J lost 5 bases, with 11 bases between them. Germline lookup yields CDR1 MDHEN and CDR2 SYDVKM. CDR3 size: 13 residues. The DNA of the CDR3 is TGTGCCAGCAGGGACAGCGCCCATCAGCCCCAGCATTTT. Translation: CASRDSAHQPQHF. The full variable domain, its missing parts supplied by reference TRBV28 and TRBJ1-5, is DVKVTQSSRYLVKRTGEKVFLECVQDMDHENMFWYRQDPGLGLRLIYFSYDVKMKEKGDIPEGYSVSREKKERFSLILESASTNQTSMYLCASRDSAHQPQHFGDGTRLSIL.

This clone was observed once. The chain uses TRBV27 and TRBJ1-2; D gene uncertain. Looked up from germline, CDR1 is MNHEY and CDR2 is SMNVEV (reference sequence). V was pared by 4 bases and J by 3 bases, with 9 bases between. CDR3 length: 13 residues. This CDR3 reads CASSSQTYYGYTF. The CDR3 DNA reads TGTGCCAGCAGTTCACAGACGTACTATGGCTACACCTTC.

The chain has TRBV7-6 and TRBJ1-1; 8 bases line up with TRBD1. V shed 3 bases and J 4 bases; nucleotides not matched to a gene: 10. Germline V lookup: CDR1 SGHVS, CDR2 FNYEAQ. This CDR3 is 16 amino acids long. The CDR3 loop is CASSLLYRGGSTEAFF. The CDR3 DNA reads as TGTGCCAGCAGCTTGTTGTACAGGGGGGGGAGCACTGAAGCTTTCTTT.

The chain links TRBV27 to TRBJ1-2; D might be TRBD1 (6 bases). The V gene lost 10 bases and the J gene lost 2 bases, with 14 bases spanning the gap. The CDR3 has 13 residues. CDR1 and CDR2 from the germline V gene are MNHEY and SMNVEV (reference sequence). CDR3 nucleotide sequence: TGTGCCACCGCGACTACAGGGAACTATGGCTACACCTTC. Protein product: CATATTGNYGYTF.

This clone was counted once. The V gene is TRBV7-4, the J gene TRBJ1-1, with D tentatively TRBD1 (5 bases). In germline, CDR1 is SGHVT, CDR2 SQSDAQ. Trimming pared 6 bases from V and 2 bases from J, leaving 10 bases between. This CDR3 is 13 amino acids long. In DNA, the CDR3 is TGTGCCAGCAGTCGGGACGGAAACACTGAAGCTTTCTTT. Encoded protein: CASSRDGNTEAFF.

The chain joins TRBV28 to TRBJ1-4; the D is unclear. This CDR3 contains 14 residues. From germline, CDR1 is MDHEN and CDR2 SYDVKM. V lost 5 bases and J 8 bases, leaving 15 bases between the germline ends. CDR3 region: CASSVPPGGEKLFF. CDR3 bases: TGTGCCAGCAGTGTACCACCTGGAGGCGAAAAACTGTTTTTT.